These 8 T cell receptor beta chains were all obtained from the same sample, sequenced in a study of CD8 T cells in Susac syndrome. With random hexamers, reverse transcription was performed on roughly 0.45 to 1 ug of RNA. TCRdb itself ran the immunoSEQ multiplex PCR reads through MiXCR, one entry per CDR3 protein. This table has a few hundred thousand distinct CDR3 sequences, 92% appearing once. Sequences were obtained from CD4+ T cells from PBMCs. These receptor sequences come from a human donor with multiple sclerosis.

This clonotype was observed a single time. The chain combines TRBV30 with TRBJ2-1, with D uncertain. Germline V gene sequence: CDR1 GTSNPN, CDR2 SVGIG (reference sequence). The CDR3 is 14 residues long. With 0 bases removed from V and 6 bases from J, the gap between germline ends came to 12 bases. CDR3 DNA: TGTGCCTGGAGTGTCGCGACCGTCGGCAATGAGCAGTTCTTC. This sequence encodes CAWSVATVGNEQFF.

This sequence joins TRBV5-5 and TRBJ2-7; D might be TRBD2 (5 bases). Germline assignment: CDR1 SGHKS and CDR2 YYEKEE (reference sequence). Trimming shortened V by 1 base and J by 3 bases, and 17 bases separated the two germline ends. This CDR3 has 16 amino acids. The CDR3 is CASSLLASISGYEQYF. CDR3 DNA: TGTGCCAGCAGCTTGTTAGCGTCGATCAGCGGCTACGAGCAGTACTTC.

The chain joins TRBV7-9 to TRBJ2-1; tentative D call: TRBD2 (6 bases). V dropped 1 base and J dropped 9 bases, with 10 bases sitting between them. The CDR3 runs to 13 residues. Per the germline V gene, CDR1 is SEHNR and CDR2 is FQNEAQ (reference sequence). In DNA form, the CDR3 reads TGTGCCAGCAGCTTAGGACTACTAGCTGAGCAGTTCTTC. Translated: CASSLGLLAEQFF.

This chain joins TRBV7-9 and TRBJ1-2; possibly TRBD1 for D (6 bases). Germline CDR1 and CDR2: SEHNR and FQNEAQ (reference sequence). This CDR3 spans 15 amino acids. V lost 5 bases and J lost 3, with 16 bases in between. The CDR3 sequence is CASSPDGQPYYGYTF. The CDR3 coding sequence is TGTGCCAGCAGCCCAGACGGACAGCCCTACTATGGCTACACCTTC.

V is TRBV11-2 and J is TRBJ2-2; D gene uncertain. Between the trimmed V and J ends, which lost 1 base and 4 bases, there was a span of 10 bases. In germline, CDR1 is SGHAT, CDR2 FQNNGV. This CDR3 comprises 15 residues. The CDR3 region has the DNA TGTGCCAGCAGCTTAGCATTGGGGTCCACCGGGGAGCTGTTTTTT. Its translation: CASSLALGSTGELFF.

The genes are TRBV6-2 or TRBV6-3 and TRBJ1-5; D ambiguous. With 4 bases removed from V and 6 bases from J, the gap between germline ends came to 4 bases. The CDR3 is 11 amino acids. From germline, CDR1 is MNHEY and CDR2 SVGEGT. In nucleotides, the CDR3 is TGTGCCAGCAGTTCTGGTCAGCCCCAGCATTTT. Protein sequence: CASSSGQPQHF.

The rearrangement joins TRBV20-1 to TRBJ1-1, with D possibly being TRBD1 (5 bases). Germline V gives CDR1 DFQATT, CDR2 SNEGSKA (reference sequence). V lost 1 base and J 0 bases, leaving 9 bases between the germline ends. This CDR3 has 14 amino acids. As DNA, the CDR3 is TGCAGTGCTAGAGCGACAGACCTGAACACTGAAGCTTTCTTT. This codes for CSARATDLNTEAFF.

CDR3: CASSVGYLRQDTEAFF. CDR3 DNA: TGTGCCAGCAGCGTGGGTTATCTCCGGCAAGACACTGAAGCTTTCTTT. This chain links TRBV9 with TRBJ1-1; D is ambiguous. V shed 2 bases and J shed 3 bases, with 17 bases lying between them. CDR1 is SGDLS and CDR2 is YYNGEE in the germline V gene. The CDR3 is 16 residues long.